The present TCR beta chain was sequenced within a study of post-analysis software for immune sequencing data. About the research overall: Patients had relapsing-remitting, secondary progressive or progressive-relapsing multiple sclerosis; some lacked subtype.

Researchers reported that TCR beta cDNA libraries carried unique molecular identifiers. TCRdb re-called the PCR reads with MiXCR, one entry per CDR3 protein. The sample lists about 800,000 distinct CDR3 sequences, roughly 30% occurring once. The table lists this clonotype with a few counts. As yet, its antigen is unknown. The study's findings and limits: In patients, about 5 TRBV segments were more frequent than in controls, with TRBV5-6, TRBV5-1 and TRBV20-1 among them. Samples sharing a preparation batch grouped tightly together when assessed by F measure. Diversity measured as normalized Chao1 was significantly lower in multiple sclerosis patients than in controls.

The germline gives CDR1 SQVTM, CDR2 ANQGSEA. This CDR3 has 14 amino acids. V dropped 6 bases and J dropped 3; count of bases not matched to a gene: 8. The sequenced sample consisted of blood. The receptor was isolated from a girl between 10 and 17 years old with multiple sclerosis. V usage is TRBV29-1 and J usage is TRBJ1-1; 9 bases line up with TRBD1. The CDR3 here is CSVGQGGGHTEAFF. The CDR3 DNA sequence: TGCAGCGTGGGACAGGGCGGGGGTCACACTGAAGCTTTCTTT.